These 4 T cell receptor beta chains came from one sample sequenced in a study of HIV-infected patients and healthy controls. No cell fractionation was done, so the repertoire covers all unsorted peripheral blood T cells. cDNA was made from about 480 ng RNA using alpha and beta constant primers. Each of the alpha and beta chains got its own library through chain-specific third strand synthesis with indices. Via MiXCR, TCRdb re-called the 5' RACE reads, giving one row per CDR3 protein. The top ten clones hold roughly 8% of a sample with around 9,000 distinct CDR3 sequences, about 5% of them seen once. Sequences were obtained from blood. Receptors were obtained from an adult in good health.

This clonotype was counted ten times or more. The rearrangement uses TRBV7-2 and TRBJ1-2; D is unresolved. V was trimmed by 4 bases and J by 11 bases, leaving 11 bases between them. The germline V gene encodes CDR1 SGHTA and CDR2 FQGNSA. This CDR3 has 11 amino acids. Here the CDR3 DNA reads TGTGCCAGCAGCTATGATGGAGGGTACACCTTC. Amino acids: CASSYDGGYTF.

In this sample, this clonotype is medium-sized. The rearrangement uses TRBV2 and TRBJ1-1, with D perhaps TRBD1 (5 bases). Trimming left V 7 bases short and J 1 base short, with 16 bases between. This CDR3 has 15 amino acids. CDR1 is SNHLY and CDR2 is FYNNEI in the germline V gene. The CDR3 bases are TGTGCCAGCACCCAAGAGGGACGCGGGAACACTGAAGCTTTCTTT. Amino acid sequence: CASTQEGRGNTEAFF.

This clonotype was seen a few times. V gene TRBV11-2 combines with J gene TRBJ2-3; D ambiguous. Germline V gene lookup returns CDR1 SGHAT and CDR2 FQNNGV. The CDR3 is 14 residues long. Trimming left V 1 base short and J 0 bases short, with 5 bases between. Written as DNA, the CDR3 is TGTGCCAGCAGCTTAGGGGCTAGCACAGATACGCAGTATTTT. Amino acids: CASSLGASTDTQYF.

This clonotype is termed medium-sized. The chain carries TRBV20-1 and TRBJ2-3, with 16 bases that match TRBD2. After removal of 3 bases from V and 5 bases from J, the junction contained 8 bases not matched to a gene. CDR1 and CDR2 (germline): DFQATT, SNEGSKA (reference sequence). CDR3 length: 17 amino acids. The CDR3 protein is CSASRGTSGGVRDTQYF. DNA of the CDR3: TGCAGTGCTAGTAGGGGGACTAGCGGGGGGGTGAGAGATACGCAGTATTTT.